This T cell receptor (beta chain) is drawn from a study of response to subunit inactivated influenza vaccine. Study-wide results and limits: The authors suggested that every seasonal influenza vaccination recruits few new T cells.

The ends lost 3 bases at V and 1 base at J; junction bases unmatched: 17. The CDR3 contains 19 residues. The germline gives CDR1 SGHAT, CDR2 FQDESV (reference sequence). As concerns this clonotype: No antigen is known for it.

MiXCR, applied by TCRdb to the RT-PCR reads, yields one record per CDR3 protein. The table includes about 800,000 distinct CDR3 sequences, 21% detected once. The receptor comes from a man aged 50 to 59 who received an inactivated influenza vaccine. The V and J genes are TRBV11-1 and TRBJ2-7; TRBD2 agrees at 8 bases. Sequencing used PBMCs from blood, obtained about 5 days after vaccination. The CDR3: CASSFIRGSGSGSSYEQYF. The DNA for the CDR3 is TGTGCCAGCAGCTTTATTAGGGGTTCCGGGAGCGGGAGTTCCTACGAGCAGTACTTC.